The rows below give T cell receptor beta chains drawn from one sample of a study of cytomegalovirus exposure and HLA in healthy donors. The data were produced by immunoSEQ multiplex PCR, yet TCRdb's version contains in-frame clones alone and is incomplete. This sample has roughly 200,000 clones, with about 9% found just once. Specimen: PBMCs. Receptor source: a young woman in good health and CMV-seropositive. CDR3s leave out the opening cysteine and the closing phenylalanine or tryptophan.

TRBV7-9,ASSPTGDRAF
TRBV15,ATSRGGGGQPQH
TRBV7-2,ASSPQGGGRAVEQY
TRBV5-1,ASSPGTGSGNTIY
TRBV6-5,ASSLGLAGGYEQY
TRBV5-5,ASSLGTSGRANQETQY
TRBV30,AWSPGGWMNTEAF
TRBV9,ASSVNRDDYGYT
TRBV18,ASSLIAEARDTQY
TRBV29-1,SVGKTGLSGNTIY
TRBV5-4,ASTRGQGLETQY
TRBV2,AGGREGLDTQY
TRBV2,ASSDPRGVETQY
TRBV7-3,ASSVYGTSVYEQY
TRBV2,ASSLLAGGYDIQY